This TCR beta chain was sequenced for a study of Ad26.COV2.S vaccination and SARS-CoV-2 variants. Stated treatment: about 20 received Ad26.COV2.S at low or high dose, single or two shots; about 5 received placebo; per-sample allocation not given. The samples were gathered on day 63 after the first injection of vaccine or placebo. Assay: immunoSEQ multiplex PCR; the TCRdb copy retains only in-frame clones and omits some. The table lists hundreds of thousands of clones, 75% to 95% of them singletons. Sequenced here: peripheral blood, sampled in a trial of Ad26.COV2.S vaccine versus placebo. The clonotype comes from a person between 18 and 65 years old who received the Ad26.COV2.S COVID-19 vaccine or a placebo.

CDR3 sequence (DNA): TGTGCCAGCAGCTCCCGGACTAGCGGTTACAATGAGCAGTTCTTC. Translating it yields CASSSRTSGYNEQFF. V gene TRBV5-4 combines with J gene TRBJ2-1; TRBD2 matches 10 bases. V lost 3 bases, J lost 4 bases, and 4 bases stayed unmatched. The germline V gene encodes CDR1 SGHNT and CDR2 YYREEE (reference sequence). This CDR3 contains 15 residues.